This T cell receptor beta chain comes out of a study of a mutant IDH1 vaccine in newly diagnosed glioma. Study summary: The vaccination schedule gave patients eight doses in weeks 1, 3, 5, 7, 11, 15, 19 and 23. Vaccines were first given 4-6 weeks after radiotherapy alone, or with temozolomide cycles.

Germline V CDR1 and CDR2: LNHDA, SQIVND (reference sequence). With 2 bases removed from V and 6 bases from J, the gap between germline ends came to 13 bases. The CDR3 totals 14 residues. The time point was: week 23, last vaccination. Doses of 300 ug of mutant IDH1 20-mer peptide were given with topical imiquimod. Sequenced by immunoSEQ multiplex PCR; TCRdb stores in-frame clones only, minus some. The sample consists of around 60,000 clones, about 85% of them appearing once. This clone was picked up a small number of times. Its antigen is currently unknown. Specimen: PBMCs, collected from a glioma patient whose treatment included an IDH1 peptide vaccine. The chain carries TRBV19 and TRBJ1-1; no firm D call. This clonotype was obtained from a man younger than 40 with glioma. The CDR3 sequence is CASSIPRGSSEAFF. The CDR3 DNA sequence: TGTGCCAGTAGTATACCTCGCGGCTCCTCTGAAGCTTTCTTT.